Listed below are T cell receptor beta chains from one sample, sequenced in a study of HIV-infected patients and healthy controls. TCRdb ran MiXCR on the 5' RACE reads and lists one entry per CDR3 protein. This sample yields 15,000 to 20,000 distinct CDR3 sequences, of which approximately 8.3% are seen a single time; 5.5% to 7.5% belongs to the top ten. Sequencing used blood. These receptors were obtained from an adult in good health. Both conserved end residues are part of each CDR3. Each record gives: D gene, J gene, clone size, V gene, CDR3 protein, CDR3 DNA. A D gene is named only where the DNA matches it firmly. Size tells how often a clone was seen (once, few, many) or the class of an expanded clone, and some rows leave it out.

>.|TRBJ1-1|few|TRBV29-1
CSVDGTGNTEAFF
TGCAGCGTGGATGGGACGGGGAACACTGAAGCTTTCTTT
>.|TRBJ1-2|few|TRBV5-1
CASSGTGGSTVYTF
TGCGCCAGCAGCGGTACCGGAGGCTCGACGGTTTACACCTTC
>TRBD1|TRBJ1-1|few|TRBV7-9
CASSLGRGQLNTEAFF
TGTGCCAGCAGCTTAGGCAGGGGACAGTTGAACACTGAAGCTTTCTTT
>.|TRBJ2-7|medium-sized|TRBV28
CASSLRGRSYEQYF
TGTGCCAGCAGTTTGAGGGGACGGTCCTACGAGCAGTACTTC
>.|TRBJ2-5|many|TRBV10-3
CAISGGETQYF
TGTGCCATCAGTGGAGGGGAGACCCAGTACTTC
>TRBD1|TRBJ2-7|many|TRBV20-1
CSARDGGDRGREQYF
TGCAGTGCTAGAGATGGAGGGGACAGGGGGCGAGAGCAGTACTTC
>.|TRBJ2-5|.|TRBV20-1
CSARGAGSQETQYF
TGCAGTGCCAGAGGTGCAGGCAGCCAAGAGACCCAGTACTTC
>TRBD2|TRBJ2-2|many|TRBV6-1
CASSEGGGGAGELFF
TGTGCCAGCAGTGAAGGGGGGGGAGGGGCCGGGGAGCTGTTTTTT
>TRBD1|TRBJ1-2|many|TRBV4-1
CASSQDQGQGNSRRFYGYTF
TGCGCCAGCAGCCAAGATCAGGGACAGGGAAACAGCCGGAGGTTCTATGGCTACACCTTC
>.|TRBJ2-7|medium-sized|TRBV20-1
CSARALLDREQYF
TGCAGTGCTAGGGCCCTTTTGGACCGCGAGCAGTACTTC
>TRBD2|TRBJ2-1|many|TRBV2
CASSEGAGLAGARSYNEQFF
TGTGCCAGCAGTGAAGGAGCGGGACTAGCGGGAGCAAGGTCTTACAATGAGCAGTTCTTC
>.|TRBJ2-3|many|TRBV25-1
CATSWTDTQYF
TGTGCCACCAGCTGGACAGATACGCAGTATTTT
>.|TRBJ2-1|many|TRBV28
CASTNSGAENYNEQFF
TGTGCCAGCACCAACAGCGGAGCGGAAAACTACAATGAGCAGTTCTTC
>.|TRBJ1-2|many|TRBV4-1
CASSQALNYGYTF
TGCGCCAGCAGCCAAGCCCTTAACTATGGCTACACCTTC
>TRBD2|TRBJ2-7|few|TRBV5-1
CASSSSGSGGYEQYF
TGCGCCAGCAGCTCCAGCGGGAGTGGGGGCTACGAGCAGTACTTC
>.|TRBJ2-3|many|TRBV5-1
CASTRKERVTDTQYF
TGCGCCAGCACCCGGAAAGAGCGGGTGACAGATACGCAGTATTTT
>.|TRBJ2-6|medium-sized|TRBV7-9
CASSLEPGAGANVLTF
TGTGCCAGCAGCTTAGAGCCAGGGGCTGGGGCCAACGTCCTGACTTTC
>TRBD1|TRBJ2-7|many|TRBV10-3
CAISESTGGNEQYF
TGTGCCATCAGTGAGTCAACAGGGGGTAACGAGCAGTACTTC
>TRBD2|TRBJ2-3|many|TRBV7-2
CASSFKRDADTQYF
TGTGCCAGCAGCTTCAAGCGGGATGCAGATACGCAGTATTTT
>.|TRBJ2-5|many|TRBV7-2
CASSSPSRGETQYF
TGTGCCAGCAGCTCGCCCTCAAGGGGAGAGACCCAGTACTTC
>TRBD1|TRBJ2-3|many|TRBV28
CASSSRTGRTDTQYF
TGTGCCAGCAGTTCGCGGACAGGGCGCACAGATACGCAGTATTTT
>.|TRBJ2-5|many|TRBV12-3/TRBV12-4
CASSFGIEETQYF
TGTGCCAGCAGTTTCGGGATTGAAGAGACCCAGTACTTC
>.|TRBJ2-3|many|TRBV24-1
CATSERDADKSDTQYF
TGTGCCACCAGTGAGCGGGACGCTGATAAGTCGGATACGCAGTATTTT
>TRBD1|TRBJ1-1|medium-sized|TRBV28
CASRWGTGDATEAFF
TGTGCCAGCAGGTGGGGGACAGGGGATGCCACTGAAGCTTTCTTT
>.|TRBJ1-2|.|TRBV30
CAWTLQSIYGYTF
TGTGCCTGGACTCTACAGTCCATCTATGGCTACACCTTC
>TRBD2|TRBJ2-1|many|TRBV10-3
CAISESGGTSFYKSYNEQFF
TGTGCCATCAGTGAGTCGGGAGGGACTAGCTTCTACAAATCCTACAATGAGCAGTTCTTC
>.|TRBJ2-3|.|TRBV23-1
CASSSPGLRGNTQYF
TGCGCCAGCAGTTCACCGGGTCTAAGGGGGAATACGCAGTATTTT
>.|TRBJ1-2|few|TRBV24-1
CATAEGGRSNYGYTF
TGTGCCACCGCAGAGGGGGGCCGTTCTAACTATGGCTACACCTTC
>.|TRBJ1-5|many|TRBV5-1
CASSLNGYSNQPQHF
TGCGCCAGCAGCTTGAATGGATATAGCAATCAGCCCCAGCATTTT
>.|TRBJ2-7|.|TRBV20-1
CSAREGGAGPFSYEQYF
TGCAGTGCTAGAGAGGGGGGAGCGGGTCCCTTTTCCTACGAGCAGTACTTC
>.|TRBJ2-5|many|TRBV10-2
CASSEVFQETQYF
TGCGCCAGCAGTGAGGTTTTCCAAGAGACCCAGTACTTC
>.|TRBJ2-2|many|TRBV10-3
CAIRPGTERSPTGELFF
TGTGCCATCAGACCCGGGACCGAAAGGAGCCCCACCGGGGAGCTGTTTTTT
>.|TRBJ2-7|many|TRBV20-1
CSAREVGNEQYF
TGCAGTGCTAGGGAGGTTGGAAACGAGCAGTACTTC